The T cell receptor beta chain under discussion was sequenced for a study of CD4 T cells in relation to SARS-CoV-2 and coronaviruses. Unexposed donor CD4+ T cells date from about 2010-2018, before the COVID-19 pandemic. The data were produced by immunoSEQ multiplex PCR, yet TCRdb's version contains in-frame clones alone and is incomplete. This table has tens of thousands of clones, over 90% appearing once. Material for sequencing was naive CD4+ T cells from PBMCs. As for subset: naive CD4+ T cells isolated by negative enrichment. The sequence derives from a human donor in good health.

The CDR3 DNA reads as TGTGCCAGCAGCCTGAGGCCCGGCACCATATATTTT. Amino acid sequence: CASSLRPGTIYF. The genes are TRBV7-8 and TRBJ1-3; no firm D call. V lost 5 bases to trimming and J lost 9 bases, with 11 bases between them. Germline V lookup: CDR1 SGHVS, CDR2 FQNEAQ. The CDR3 has 12 residues.